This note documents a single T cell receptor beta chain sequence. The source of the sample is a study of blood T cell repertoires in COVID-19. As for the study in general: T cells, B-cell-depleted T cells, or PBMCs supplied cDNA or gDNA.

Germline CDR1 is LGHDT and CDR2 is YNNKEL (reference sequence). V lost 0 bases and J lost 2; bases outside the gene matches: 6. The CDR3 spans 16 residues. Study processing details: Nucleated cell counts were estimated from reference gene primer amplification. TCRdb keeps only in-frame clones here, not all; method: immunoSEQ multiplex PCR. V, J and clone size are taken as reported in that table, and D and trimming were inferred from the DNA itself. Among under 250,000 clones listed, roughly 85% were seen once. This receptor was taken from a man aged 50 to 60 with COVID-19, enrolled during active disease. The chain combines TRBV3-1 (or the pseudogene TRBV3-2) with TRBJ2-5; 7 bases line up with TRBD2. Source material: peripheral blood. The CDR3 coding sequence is TGTGCCAGCAGCCAAGACGTGGGACTACAACAAGAGACCCAGTACTTC. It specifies CASSQDVGLQQETQYF.